A selection of T cell receptor beta chains follows, all from one sample in a study of T cells in Graves' hyperthyroidism and ophthalmopathy. TCRdb re-called the multiplex PCR reads with MiXCR, one entry per CDR3 protein. The sample comprises some 570,000 distinct CDR3 sequences, over 12% of which are singletons, and more than 6% rests with the top ten. Sample: blood. The receptors shown here come from a woman between 18 and 29 years old with Graves' ophthalmopathy. Both conserved end residues are part of each CDR3. A D gene is named only where the DNA matches it firmly. The size field is filled for only some rows; it gives once, few, many or a size class.

>TRBD2|TRBJ2-5|TRBV12-3/TRBV12-4|many
TGTGCCAGCAGTTTATTGGTTAGCGGGAGAGGTGGCGAGACCCAGTACTTC
CASSLLVSGRGGETQYF
>TRBD2|TRBJ2-3|TRBV7-9|.
TGTGCCAGCAGCCCGGTAGCGGGAGGGAGTCCAGATACGCAGTATTTT
CASSPVAGGSPDTQYF
>.|TRBJ1-2|TRBV27|many
TGTGCCAGCAGCCTGGGAGGCTATAGGGGCTACACCTTC
CASSLGGYRGYTF
>.|TRBJ2-1|TRBV28|many
TGTGCCAGCAGTTTCTTCCGCGGTACCTACAATGAGCAGTTCTTC
CASSFFRGTYNEQFF
>.|TRBJ2-5|TRBV14|.
TGTGCCAGCAGCTCATTTGAGACCCAGTACTTC
CASSSFETQYF
>TRBD1|TRBJ2-3|TRBV27|many
TGTGCCAGCAGTTTGAAAACAGGGGTAGCAGATACGCAGTATTTT
CASSLKTGVADTQYF
>.|TRBJ1-5|TRBV29-1|few
TGCAGCGTTGAGCTCGGTGGGGAGCAGCCCCAGCATTTT
CSVELGGEQPQHF
>.|TRBJ2-3|TRBV11-3|many
TGTGCCAGCAGCCGCGGGGTTTCCTACACAGATACGCAGTATTTT
CASSRGVSYTDTQYF
>TRBD2|TRBJ2-3|TRBV10-3|.
TGTGCCATCAGGGACGGGACTAGCGGGAGCACAGATACGCAGTATTTT
CAIRDGTSGSTDTQYF
>.|TRBJ2-5|TRBV6-1|.
TGTGCCAGCAGTGAAGCGGACGGGGGGCCTGGGGCCCAGTACTTC
CASSEADGGPGAQYF
>TRBD1|TRBJ2-5|TRBV29-1|many
TGCAGCGTCGCAGGGGGTGGAGAGACCCAGTACTTC
CSVAGGGETQYF
>.|TRBJ2-3|TRBV5-6|many
TGTGCCAGCAGCTTCGTTACGAGAAGCACAGATACGCAGTATTTT
CASSFVTRSTDTQYF
>.|TRBJ2-1|TRBV9|few
TGTGCCAGCAGCGTAGCAACTACCGACTACAATGAGCAGTTCTTC
CASSVATTDYNEQFF